This T cell receptor (beta chain) is from a study of blood T cell repertoires in COVID-19. Study overall: COVID-19 samples from acute and convalescent phases originated in the United States, Italy and Spain. The analysed material was cDNA or gDNA that came from T cells, B-cell-depleted T cells, or PBMCs.

CDR3 length equals 16 residues. Germline V gives CDR1 LNHDA, CDR2 SQIVND (reference sequence). V dropped 1 base and J dropped 0 bases, with 10 bases sitting between them. Authors' data handling: By means of reference gene primer amplification, nucleated cell counts were estimated. TCRdb's table, derived via immunoSEQ multiplex PCR, lists solely in-frame clones and lacks some. The DNA was the basis for D and trimming; V, J and clone size are from that table. In the table there are 200,000 to 300,000 clones, around four fifths of which are singletons. This chain uses TRBV19 with TRBJ1-5; D unclear. The sample consisted of peripheral blood. This TCR came from a woman aged 55-70 years with active or convalescent COVID-19. The DNA for the CDR3 is TGTGCCAGTAGTATAGTTAGCGGGTATAGCAATCAGCCCCAGCATTTT. It encodes CASSIVSGYSNQPQHF.